One and the same sample provided the 8 T cell receptor beta chains below, sequenced in a study of technical replicates of blood from a few donors. Sequencing was performed with immunoSEQ multiplex PCR; in TCRdb, only in-frame clones are kept and a portion is missing. The top ten clones hold roughly 0.26% of a sample with tens of thousands of clones, approximately 94% of them seen once. The sequenced sample was T cells isolated from PBMCs. The receptors were gathered from a human donor in good health.

This clone was detected only once. The V call is TRBV13, the J call TRBJ2-5, with TRBD2 as a possible D gene (6 bases). Trimming stripped 5 bases from V and 3 bases from J, with 10 bases between. The CDR3 totals 13 residues. From germline, CDR1 is PRHDT and CDR2 FYEKMQ (reference sequence). CDR3 DNA: TGTGCCAGCAGCCGGGGACTGGAAGAGACCCAGTACTTC. It yields the protein CASSRGLEETQYF.

This chain links TRBV29-1 with TRBJ1-2; possibly TRBD1 for D (5 bases). V was clipped by 4 bases and J by 3 bases, with 9 bases between them. The CDR3 is made up of 12 amino acids. Looked up from germline, CDR1 is SQVTM and CDR2 is ANQGSEA. CDR3 DNA: TGCAGCGTTGGGGGGGGGTACTATGGCTACACCTTC. Protein: CSVGGGYYGYTF.

The chain combines TRBV7-9 with TRBJ2-1; D is possibly TRBD2 (5 bases). V dropped 4 bases and J dropped 5 bases, with 12 bases sitting between them. The CDR3 spans 14 residues. The germline CDR1 and CDR2 sequences are SEHNR and FQNEAQ (reference sequence). DNA for the CDR3: TGTGCCAGCAGCTCCAGCCCCGGGGACAATGAGCAGTTCTTC. Its protein is CASSSSPGDNEQFF.

V usage is TRBV7-6 and J usage is TRBJ2-1, with a weak D call TRBD2 (5 bases). The CDR3 runs 14 residues. V was shortened by 6 bases and J by 8 bases, with 17 bases between the two germline ends. Looked up from germline, CDR1 is SGHVS and CDR2 is FNYEAQ. CDR3 amino acids: CASRGLRDGDEQFF. CDR3 nucleotide sequence: TGTGCCAGCAGAGGACTCAGAGACGGGGATGAGCAGTTCTTC.

The chain recombines TRBV2 with TRBJ2-5, with a tentative D call TRBD2 (5 bases). Germline CDR1 is SNHLY and CDR2 is FYNNEI. This CDR3 comprises 11 residues. The V gene lost 7 bases and the J gene lost 5 bases, with 8 bases spanning the gap. CDR3 bases: TGTGCCAGCAAGCGGTCTGAGACCCAGTACTTC. Residues: CASKRSETQYF. Together with reference TRBV2 and TRBJ2-5, the CDR3 gives the full variable domain: EPEVTQTPSHQVTQMGQEVILRCVPISNHLYFYWYRQILGQKVEFLVSFYNNEISEKSEIFDDQFSVERPDGSNFTLKIRSTKLEDSAMYFCASKRSETQYFGPGTRLLVL.

V and J are TRBV11-2 and TRBJ2-7; TRBD2 might be the D (6 bases). The CDR3 is made up of 15 amino acids. CDR1 and CDR2 (germline): SGHAT, FQNNGV. Between the trimmed V and J ends, which lost 3 bases and 2 bases, there was a span of 14 bases. The CDR3 is CASSLGRAGTYEQYF. In nucleotides, the CDR3 is TGTGCCAGCAGCTTGGGGCGAGCGGGTACCTACGAGCAGTACTTC.

The chain couples TRBV30 to TRBJ1-1, with 7 bases that match TRBD1. The germline gives CDR1 GTSNPN, CDR2 SVGIG (reference sequence). The CDR3 is 13 amino acids. Trimming removed 7 bases from V and 2 bases from J; junction bases left unmatched: 7. The CDR3 region is CALTGKDNTEAFF. The CDR3 DNA follows: TGTGCCTTGACAGGGAAAGACAACACTGAAGCTTTCTTT.

The V call is TRBV28, the J call TRBJ2-1; 9 positions match TRBD1. The CDR3 sequence is 15 residues long. Per the germline V gene, CDR1 is MDHEN and CDR2 is SYDVKM. V lost 6 bases to trimming and J lost 6 bases; unmatched junction nucleotides: 9. In DNA form, the CDR3 reads TGTGCCAGCAGAGAACAGGGGGCGGTGAGCAATGAGCAGTTCTTC. This translates into CASREQGAVSNEQFF.